This is a list of T cell receptor beta chains from one sample in a study of blood T cell repertoires in COVID-19. Some clones are missing from TCRdb's copy, which holds only in-frame ones; the method was immunoSEQ multiplex PCR. The sample has about 84,000 clones; about 68% are singletons. Material: peripheral blood. The receptors stem from a man aged 50 to 60 with active or convalescent COVID-19. The CDR3 runs from the conserved cysteine through the conserved F or W. The D gene is left open where the match is weak. The size field is filled for only some rows; it gives once, few, many or a size class.

size | J | V | D | DNA | CDR3
. | TRBJ2-1 | TRBV27 | TRBD2 | TGTGCCAGCAGTCGGCCCCTAGGTCAGCGGGGGCTCTACAATGAGCAGTTCTTC | CASSRPLGQRGLYNEQFF
. | TRBJ2-7 | TRBV7-2 | . | TGTGCCAGCAGCCGCCGACAGGTAGCCTACGAGCAGTACTTC | CASSRRQVAYEQYF
once | TRBJ2-7 | TRBV11-2 | TRBD1 | TGTGCCAGCAGCCCCCGACAGGGACCCTACGAGCAGTACTTC | CASSPRQGPYEQYF
. | TRBJ2-3 | TRBV3-1/TRBV3-2 | TRBD1 | TGTGCCAGCAGCCAAGGACAGGGTTCAGATACGCAGTATTTT | CASSQGQGSDTQYF
few | TRBJ2-7 | TRBV4-1 | TRBD2 | TGCGCCAGCAGCCTAATCATAGCGGGGGGCAACGAGCAGTACTTC | CASSLIIAGGNEQYF
many | TRBJ1-2 | TRBV19 | . | TGTGCCAGTACCGGAACCAGGTATAACTATGGCTACACCTTC | CASTGTRYNYGYTF
few | TRBJ1-1 | TRBV18 | . | TGTGCCAGCTCACCACCAAACAGGAACACTGAAGCTTTCTTT | CASSPPNRNTEAFF
. | TRBJ2-7 | TRBV10-2 | . | TGCGCCAGCAGTGGAGGCTACGAGCAGTACTTC | CASSGGYEQYF
. | TRBJ1-2 | TRBV6-6 | . | TGTGCCAGCAGTTACGCGGCAGGGGCTGGCTACACCTTC | CASSYAAGAGYTF
. | TRBJ1-6 | TRBV29-1 | . | TGCAGCGTAGCCACCGGGGGGAATTCACCCCTCCACTTT | CSVATGGNSPLHF